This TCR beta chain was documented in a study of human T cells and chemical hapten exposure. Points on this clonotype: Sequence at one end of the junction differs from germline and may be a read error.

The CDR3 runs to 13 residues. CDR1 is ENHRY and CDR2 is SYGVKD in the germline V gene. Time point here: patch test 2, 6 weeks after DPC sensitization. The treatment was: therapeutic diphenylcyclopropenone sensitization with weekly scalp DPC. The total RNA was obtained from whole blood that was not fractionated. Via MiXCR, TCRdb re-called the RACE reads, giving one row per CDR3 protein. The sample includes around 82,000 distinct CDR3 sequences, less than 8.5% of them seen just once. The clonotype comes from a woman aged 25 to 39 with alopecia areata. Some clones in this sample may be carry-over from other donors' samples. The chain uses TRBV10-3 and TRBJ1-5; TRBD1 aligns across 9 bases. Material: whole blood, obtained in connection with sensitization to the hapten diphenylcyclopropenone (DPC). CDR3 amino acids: CATSDRGDQPQHF. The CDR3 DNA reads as TGTGCCACCAGTGACAGGGGGGATCAGCCCCAGCATTTT.